The subject of this entry is one T cell receptor beta chain. This clonotype has at least ten counts. Its specific antigen is unknown. No much larger clone is present one base from it, and per-base qualities are unavailable. The data are from a study of Graves' ophthalmopathy and Graves' hyperthyroidism (dated 2018 in TCRdb). Background for the entire study: Peripheral blood was collected before any treatment was given, at the time of initial diagnosis. In over 5 hyperthyroidism patients, the T-cell repertoire of thyroid tissue was compared with the T-cell repertoire of blood. A discovery set of 100 patients (43 ophthalmopathy, some 58 stable hyperthyroidism) was enrolled to explore V-J signatures distinguishing ophthalmopathy from hyperthyroidism. After sampling, hyperthyroidism patients received methimazole starting at 30 mg daily, and ophthalmopathy patients received high-dose intravenous methylprednisolone. The independent validation cohort included under 20 hyperthyroidism patients plus 17 patients who later progressed from hyperthyroidism to ophthalmopathy. TCR beta repertoire signatures were used to distinguish Graves' ophthalmopathy from Graves' hyperthyroidism and to predict progression to ophthalmopathy. In total, some 140 blood samples were TCR-sequenced: approximately 40 ophthalmopathy, under 85 hyperthyroidism and approximately 17 hyperthyroidism-to-ophthalmopathy patients.

Patients with ophthalmopathy had moderately to severely active disease, with a Clinical Activity Score of 3 or more, a NOSPECS grade of 4 or more, and a disease duration of less than 3 months. Patients with other autoimmune diseases, uncontrolled infections, pregnancy or lactation were excluded from the study. Diagnosis was based on clinical symptoms, serum thyroxine, TRAb, thyroid ultrasound and orbital computed tomography. Ficoll-Paque density gradient centrifugation was used to isolate PBMCs from around 10 ml of fresh peripheral blood. Trizol reagent was used to extract the total RNA, and its quality was then checked on an Agilent 2100 Bioanalyzer. TCR beta CDR3 regions were amplified from RNA transcripts for repertoire sequencing. The first round was an RT-PCR using HTBI primers with the Qiagen OneStep RT-PCR kit, and this first round was followed by a second-round multiplex PCR, then size selection and purification. Libraries were sequenced paired-end with 100 bp reads on an Illumina HiSeq2000. Turning to the authors' computational methods: SOAPnuke was used to process the reads, throwing out any read that had adapters, had uncalled bases, had a mean Phred below 15, or lacked an exact constant-primer or identifier match. High-quality paired reads were merged with COPE v1.2.5. Each unique nucleotide sequence was defined as a clonotype, and clonotypes were aligned to IMGT TRB V, D and J references with MiTCR v1.1. The analysis was limited to V-J combinations with a frequency above 0.0001, which together covered 98% to 99.2% of repertoires. For each V-J combination, a TCR clonal expansion and chaos score was defined as F50 clonal expansion divided by the chaos observed in the TCRdist matrix. Welch's t-statistics and random forest were used to narrow the features down to approximately 13 V-J combinations, which were then fed into a naive Bayes classifier. The similarity between thyroid and blood repertoires was quantified using the Morisita-Horn index. Through fastp at Q25 and MiXCR, TCRdb rebuilt clones from the public reads, retaining in-frame beta chains. CDR3 protein duplicates are merged, each entry listing the most common genes and DNA. The V and J calls, along with clone size, are taken from TCRdb and not from the paper's own processing. For this sample there are a few hundred thousand distinct CDR3 sequences; 17% appear just once. The ten largest clonotypes hold 9% to 15% of the sample.

Germline trimming: 0 bases from V, 6 bases from J; junction bases outside gene matches: 5. From its cysteine to its phenylalanine, the CDR3 spans 14 amino acids. The read is trimmed to its CDR3 DNA, 42 bases read in frame from base 1. Per the germline V gene (reference sequence), LGHDT is the CDR1 and YNNKEL is the CDR2. Study-level results and caveats: In validation, the model predicted ophthalmopathy progression with about 71% sensitivity and approximately 75% specificity; some 13 predicted patients were CT-confirmed with GO in a median of approximately 6.5 months. No statistical method was used to predetermine the sample size, and group allocation was not hidden from the investigators. Most expanded thyroid clonotypes with a frequency above 0.001 also appeared in blood, which suggests that blood repertoires may reflect the immune response in the thyroid. Ophthalmopathy was separated from stable hyperthyroidism by the 13-signature model with more than 85% sensitivity and less than 82% specificity in cross-validation and with 80%/75% in the test set.

Sequencing was carried out using peripheral blood. The chain was built from TRBV3-1 and TRBJ2-7; 7 bases in the middle match TRBD2. This clonotype was obtained from an adult man with Graves' ophthalmopathy. Here the CDR3 is given as CASSQDLAGVEQYF. The DNA reads TGTGCCAGCAGCCAAGACCTCGCGGGGGTCGAGCAGTACTTC.